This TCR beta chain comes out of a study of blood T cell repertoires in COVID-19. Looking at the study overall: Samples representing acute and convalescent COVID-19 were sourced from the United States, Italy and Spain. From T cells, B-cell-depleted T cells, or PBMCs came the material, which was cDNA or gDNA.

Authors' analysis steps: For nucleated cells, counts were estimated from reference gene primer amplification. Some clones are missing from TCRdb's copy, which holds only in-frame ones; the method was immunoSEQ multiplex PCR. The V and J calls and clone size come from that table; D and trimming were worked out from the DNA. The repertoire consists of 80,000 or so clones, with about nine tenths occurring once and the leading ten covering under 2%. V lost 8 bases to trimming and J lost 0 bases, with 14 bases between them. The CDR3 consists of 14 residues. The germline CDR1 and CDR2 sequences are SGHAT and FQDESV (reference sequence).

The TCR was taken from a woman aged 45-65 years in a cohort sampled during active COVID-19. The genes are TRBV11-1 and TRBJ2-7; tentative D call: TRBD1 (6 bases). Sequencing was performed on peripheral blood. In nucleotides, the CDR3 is TGTGCCAGCTCTTCTCAGGACAGCTCCTACGAGCAGTACTTC. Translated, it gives CASSSQDSSYEQYF.